The table lists the clone carrying this TCR beta chain with many counts. Its antigen is as yet unknown. The data derive from a study of T-cell memory formation after mild COVID-19. As for the study in general: Among the donors, TCR clusters were largely specific to each donor. Study-wide findings and caveats: Cross-reactive memory appears to have joined, as suggested by some responding clones showing up in pre-infection memory.

Using constant-segment primers, 5'RACE produced TCR alpha and TCR beta cDNA libraries carrying sample barcodes and UMIs. TCRdb itself ran the 5' RACE reads through MiXCR, one entry per CDR3 protein. The table lists under 350,000 distinct CDR3 sequences, about 17% of them singletons. The germline CDR1 and CDR2 sequences are LGHDT and YNNKEL (reference sequence). This CDR3 region has 15 residues. After removal of 4 bases from V and 4 bases from J, the junction contained 5 bases not matched to a gene. The chain recombines TRBV3-1 with TRBJ2-2, with 8 bases lining up with TRBD1. This sequence originates from a man younger than 30 who had mild COVID-19 (a few samples of this study predate the infection). Cell type and time point are not known. The sequencing input was PBMCs or a T cell subset sorted from them (not recorded which). For the CDR3, the DNA is TGTGCCAGCAGCCTTACAGGGGGAGGCACCGGGGAGCTGTTTTTT. Translated: CASSLTGGGTGELFF.